The entry that follows covers one T cell receptor beta chain sequence. This sample was included in a study of T cell changes during pregnancy in multiple sclerosis. CDR1 is MNHEY, CDR2 SVGAGI, per germline. V lost 0 bases to trimming and J lost 9 bases; unmatched junction nucleotides: 0. CDR3 length equals 15 residues. Here immunoSEQ multiplex PCR was the method, and the copy in TCRdb shows in-frame clones only, minus some. The sample carries about 44,000 clones, about nine tenths recorded once. The genes are TRBV6-5 and TRBJ2-1; TRBD2 matches 15 bases. Specimen: CD4+ T cells from peripheral blood mononuclear cells, collected in the first trimester of pregnancy. The source of this sequence is a female donor with multiple sclerosis, enrolled in a pregnancy study. Here the CDR3 reads CASSYSGLAGGEQFF. CDR3 in DNA: TGTGCCAGCAGTTACTCGGGACTAGCGGGGGGTGAGCAGTTCTTC.